Listed here are 30 T cell receptor beta chains from one sample, sequenced in a study of T cell responses to AZD1222 COVID-19 vaccine. Clones were read by immunoSEQ multiplex PCR, and TCRdb kept only the in-frame ones, dropping some. The table includes some 130,000 clones, 70% to 90% detected once. Sequences were derived from peripheral blood, sampled on day 0 of AZD1222 vaccination. The source of these receptors is an adult in good health.

The V gene is TRBV6-5, the J gene TRBJ1-3; possible D gene TRBD1, 6 bases. Germline V gene sequence: CDR1 MNHEY, CDR2 SVGAGI. V was clipped by 0 bases and J by 4 bases, with 13 bases between them. The CDR3 sequence is 16 residues long. The CDR3 nucleotides are TGTGCCAGCAGTTACTCGGGGGGCGGAAGGGGAAACACCATATATTTT. Encoded protein: CASSYSGGGRGNTIYF.

The V call is TRBV28, the J call TRBJ1-5, with a tentative D call TRBD1 (5 bases). V gave up 6 bases and J gave up 0 bases, with 12 bases separating them. Germline values: CDR1 MDHEN, CDR2 SYDVKM. The CDR3 length is 15 residues. The CDR3: CASSKDTVSNQPQHF. CDR3 coding DNA: TGTGCCAGCAGCAAGGACACTGTTAGCAATCAGCCCCAGCATTTT.

The chain has TRBV27 and TRBJ1-5; no reliable D call. The CDR3 is made up of 18 amino acids. Trimming took off 4 bases at V and 2 bases at J, with 21 bases between the two ends. Germline CDR1 reads MNHEY; CDR2 reads SMNVEV (reference sequence). In DNA form, the CDR3 reads TGTGCCAGCAGTTCTTTGGGCAGGTCTTTAAGGGGCAATCAGCCCCAGCATTTT. It is translated as CASSSLGRSLRGNQPQHF.

V is TRBV12-3 or TRBV12-4 and J is TRBJ1-2; D is possibly TRBD1 (6 bases). The CDR3 extends over 12 amino acids. The V end was cut by 6 bases, the J end by 6 bases, with 11 bases between. The chain's CDR3 is CASSRTANGYTF. For the CDR3, the DNA is TGTGCCAGCAGCCGGACAGCCAATGGCTACACCTTC.

The chain combines TRBV11-3 with TRBJ2-1; 7 bases align to TRBD1. Germline V CDR1 and CDR2: SGHNT, YENEEA. The V gene end was trimmed by 3 bases and the J gene end by 8 bases; junction bases not matched to a gene: 4. The CDR3 consists of 13 residues. The CDR3 region has the DNA TGTGCCAGCAGCTTTAACACAGGGGATGAGCAGTTCTTC. Its translation is CASSFNTGDEQFF.

The chain carries TRBV28 and TRBJ1-2; D remains ambiguous. Trimming stripped 6 bases from V and 4 bases from J, with 18 bases between. This CDR3 has 15 residues. Germline V CDR1 and CDR2: MDHEN, SYDVKM. In DNA form, the CDR3 reads TGTGCCAGCAGCTTTGACTTCCAGAGGTCCTATGGCTACACCTTC. Its translation: CASSFDFQRSYGYTF.

The chain couples TRBV18 to TRBJ1-1, with a possible D match to TRBD1 (6 bases). V was cut by 1 base and J by 0 bases, with 12 bases left in between. Germline V gene data show CDR1 as KGHSH and CDR2 as LQKENI. The CDR3 sequence is 16 residues long. CDR3 in amino acids: CASSPLSGAMNTEAFF. The CDR3, as DNA: TGTGCCAGCTCACCACTTTCAGGGGCGATGAACACTGAAGCTTTCTTT. Full variable domain (rest looked up from reference TRBV18 and TRBJ1-1): NAGVMQNPRHLVRRRGQEARLRCSPMKGHSHVYWYRQLPEEGLKFMVYLQKENIIDESGMPKERFSAEFPKEGPSILRIQQVVRGDSAAYFCASSPLSGAMNTEAFFGQGTRLTVV.

The rearrangement joins TRBV6-6 to TRBJ1-2, with D possibly being TRBD1 (5 bases). Trimming left V 5 bases short and J 5 bases short, with 9 bases between. Per the germline V gene, CDR1 is MNHNY and CDR2 is SVGAGI (reference sequence). CDR3 length equals 12 residues. CDR3 bases: TGTGCCAGCAGTCCCCGACAGTATGGCTACACCTTC. Its protein is CASSPRQYGYTF.

The chain has TRBV7-2 and TRBJ2-1; D is undetermined. The CDR3 loop spans 13 amino acids. Deletions cut 4 bases from V and 3 bases from J, with 7 bases between. Germline V CDR1 and CDR2: SGHTA, FQGNSA. CDR3 amino acids: CASSSDRYNEQFF. CDR3 coding DNA: TGTGCCAGCAGCTCGGACCGCTACAATGAGCAGTTCTTC.

The count of this clone is one. V usage is TRBV5-1 and J usage is TRBJ1-5; possible D gene TRBD1, 5 bases. Trimming took off 6 bases at V and 2 bases at J, with 24 bases between the two ends. The germline V gene encodes CDR1 SGHRS and CDR2 YFSETQ. This CDR3 region has 18 residues. In DNA form, the CDR3 reads TGCGCCAGCAAGAGGTATCGATCCGGGACGGCATGCAATCAGCCCCAGCATTTT. This codes for CASKRYRSGTACNQPQHF.

DNA for the CDR3: TGTGCCAGCAGCTTAGTGGGCGGGCTCTATGGCTACACCTTC. Protein product: CASSLVGGLYGYTF. V gene TRBV7-9 combines with J gene TRBJ1-2; the D is unclear. The CDR3 is 14 residues long. V lost 1 base and J lost 4, with 10 bases in between. CDR1 is SEHNR, CDR2 FQNEAQ, per germline (reference sequence).

This clone was counted a few times. This chain connects TRBV5-6 to TRBJ1-4; D unresolved. The germline V and J ends were trimmed by 4 bases and 3 bases, with 7 bases remaining between them. Germline loops: CDR1 SGHDT, CDR2 YYEEEE. The CDR3 runs 13 residues. Here the CDR3 reads CASSLGSNEKLFF. CDR3 nucleotide sequence: TGTGCCAGCAGCCTTGGATCTAATGAAAAACTGTTTTTT.

The chain is built from TRBV29-1 and TRBJ1-1; the D gene is possibly TRBD1 (6 bases). CDR1 is SQVTM and CDR2 is ANQGSEA in the germline V gene. CDR3 size: 15 residues. The V gene lost 5 bases and the J gene lost 8 bases, with 24 bases spanning the gap. CDR3 protein: CSVTTGATAQTEAFF. CDR3 DNA sequence: TGCAGCGTTACCACGGGGGCGACCGCCCAAACAGAAGCTTTCTTT. The complete variable domain, with remaining parts taken from reference TRBV29-1 and TRBJ1-1, reads SAVISQKPSRDICQRGTSLTIQCQVDSQVTMMFWYRQQPGQSLTLIATANQGSEATYESGFVIDKFPISRPNLTFSTLTVSNMSPEDSSIYLCSVTTGATAQTEAFFGQGTRLTVV.

This chain uses TRBV24-1 with TRBJ2-1; 16 bases agree with TRBD2. Germline V CDR1 and CDR2: KGHDR, SFDVKD. The CDR3 is made up of 20 amino acids. Trimming at V came to 0 bases and at J to 8 bases, leaving 12 bases not matched to a gene. For the CDR3, the DNA is TGTGCCACCAGTGATTTGCCGGGACTAGCGGGAGGGCCGTCCTTATATGAGCAGTTCTTC. This encodes CATSDLPGLAGGPSLYEQFF.

The V gene is TRBV5-4, the J gene TRBJ2-3; 13 nucleotides line up with TRBD2. The CDR3 extends over 16 amino acids. The germline V gene has CDR1 SGHNT and CDR2 YYREEE (reference sequence). V dropped 10 bases and J dropped 4; count of bases not matched to a gene: 12. CDR3 residues: CASTQGLAGNPDTQYF. CDR3 sequence (DNA): TGTGCCTCTACCCAGGGACTAGCGGGAAACCCAGATACGCAGTATTTT.

The gene calls are TRBV28 and TRBJ1-2; no firm D call. V was cut by 6 bases and J by 0 bases, with 8 bases left in between. This CDR3 has 13 amino acids. CDR1 is MDHEN and CDR2 is SYDVKM in the germline V gene. CDR3 coding DNA: TGTGCCAGCAGGACCAGTACTAACTATGGCTACACCTTC. This gives the protein CASRTSTNYGYTF.

This chain joins TRBV4-1 and TRBJ1-4; D gene ambiguous. CDR1 and CDR2 (germline): MGHRA, YSYEKL. This CDR3 is built from 15 residues. V lost 0 bases and J lost 2, with 7 bases in between. The CDR3 is CASSQDDWTNEKLFF. In nucleotides, the CDR3 is TGCGCCAGCAGCCAAGATGATTGGACTAATGAAAAACTGTTTTTT.

The rearrangement links TRBV28 to TRBJ2-5; 8 nucleotides line up with TRBD1. The junction had 6 bases not matched to a gene; V was cut back by 2 bases and J by 7 bases. Germline CDR1 and CDR2: MDHEN and SYDVKM. CDR3 length equals 14 residues. The DNA of the CDR3 is TGTGCCAGCAGTTTACTGGACAGGGAGGTGACCCAGTACTTC. It codes for CASSLLDREVTQYF.

The rearrangement links TRBV25-1 to TRBJ2-1, with unresolved D. This CDR3 is built from 14 residues. Germline CDR1 and CDR2: MGHDK and SYGVNS. Trimming cost V 5 bases and J 2 bases, with 10 bases left between them. The CDR3 DNA is TGTGCCAGCAGTTTATCTGGCACCTACAATGAGCAGTTCTTC. This gives the protein CASSLSGTYNEQFF.

This clone has a single count. The rearrangement uses TRBV6-2 or TRBV6-3 and TRBJ2-5; D gene uncertain. The V end lost 2 bases, the J end lost 4 bases, and 11 bases lay between the germline ends. Germline values: CDR1 MNHEY, CDR2 SVGEGT. The CDR3 spans 14 residues. The CDR3: CASSYVGPAETQYF. For the CDR3, the DNA is TGTGCCAGCAGTTACGTCGGCCCGGCAGAGACCCAGTACTTC.

The chain employs TRBV28 and TRBJ1-5; D is undetermined. This CDR3 is 15 amino acids long. The germline V and J ends were trimmed by 4 bases and 0 bases, with 10 bases remaining between them. The germline gives CDR1 MDHEN, CDR2 SYDVKM. CDR3 residues: CASSWSPYSNQPQHF. CDR3 sequence (DNA): TGTGCCAGCAGTTGGAGCCCTTATAGCAATCAGCCCCAGCATTTT. Full variable domain (rest looked up from reference TRBV28 and TRBJ1-5): DVKVTQSSRYLVKRTGEKVFLECVQDMDHENMFWYRQDPGLGLRLIYFSYDVKMKEKGDIPEGYSVSREKKERFSLILESASTNQTSMYLCASSWSPYSNQPQHFGDGTRLSIL.

This chain links TRBV29-1 with TRBJ1-2; D is ambiguous. The CDR3 sequence is 13 residues long. Trimming removed 3 bases from V and 2 bases from J, with 10 bases in between. Germline CDR1 SQVTM, CDR2 ANQGSEA. The CDR3 protein is CSVDSTANYGYTF. The CDR3 DNA reads as TGCAGCGTTGACAGCACAGCCAACTATGGCTACACCTTC.

This clone has just a few counts. The chain employs TRBV29-1 and TRBJ1-2, with a tentative D call TRBD1 (5 bases). The germline V gene has CDR1 SQVTM and CDR2 ANQGSEA. The length of the CDR3 is 14 residues. Trimming left V 2 bases short and J 7 bases short, with 17 bases between. The CDR3 loop reads CSVESSKGRAGYTF. The CDR3 bases are TGCAGCGTTGAATCATCTAAGGGGCGGGCTGGCTACACCTTC.

The rearrangement uses TRBV7-7 and TRBJ1-4; 9 positions match TRBD1. V dropped 5 bases and J dropped 5; count of bases not matched to a gene: 6. This CDR3 contains 15 residues. Germline CDR1 and CDR2: SSHAT and FNYEAQ (reference sequence). The DNA for the CDR3 is TGTGCCAGCAGCCCCGGGACAGGGAAAAATGAAAAACTGTTTTTT. Translation gives CASSPGTGKNEKLFF.

The chain carries TRBV2 and TRBJ1-1; 10 nucleotides match TRBD1. Germline CDR1 reads SNHLY; CDR2 reads FYNNEI. CDR3 length: 13 amino acids. J was trimmed by 7 bases and V by 6 bases; bases with no gene match: 5. CDR3 amino acids: CASSQGQGREAFF. Here the CDR3 DNA reads TGTGCCAGCAGCCAGGGACAGGGGCGTGAAGCTTTCTTT.

The chain has TRBV28 and TRBJ1-3; no clear D. Germline V gene sequence: CDR1 MDHEN, CDR2 SYDVKM. This CDR3 contains 14 residues. Trimming removed 6 bases from V and 1 base from J, with 10 bases in between. CDR3 DNA sequence: TGTGCCAGCAGAAGAGGACTATCTGGAAACACCATATATTTT. Its translation: CASRRGLSGNTIYF.

The V call is TRBV4-1, the J call TRBJ1-5, with D unclear. The CDR3 is 12 amino acids. The V end was cut by 0 bases, the J end by 10 bases, with 7 bases between. Germline CDR1 reads MGHRA; CDR2 reads YSYEKL. This CDR3 reads CASSQDPQPQHF. DNA for the CDR3: TGCGCCAGCAGCCAAGATCCCCAACCCCAGCATTTT.

This clone was observed a few times. V and J are TRBV9 and TRBJ1-2, with D possibly TRBD1 on 5 matching bases. Germline loops: CDR1 SGDLS, CDR2 YYNGEE. The CDR3 totals 13 residues. Between the trimmed V and J ends, which lost 3 bases and 7 bases, there was a span of 13 bases. Here the CDR3 reads CASSGAGTSGYTF. The DNA for the CDR3 is TGTGCCAGCAGCGGAGCCGGGACGTCTGGCTACACCTTC.

This clone appeared once. V and J are TRBV7-2 and TRBJ2-3; D is uncertain. V lost 5 bases, J lost 6 bases, and 12 bases lay in between. This CDR3 is built from 13 residues. Germline-derived CDR1 and CDR2 are SGHTA and FQGNSA. The CDR3 DNA reads as TGTGCCAGCAGCCCGAGATCTGTTGATACGCAGTATTTT. It specifies CASSPRSVDTQYF. The full variable domain, its missing parts supplied by reference TRBV7-2 and TRBJ2-3, is GAGVSQSPSNKVTEKGKDVELRCDPISGHTALYWYRQSLGQGLEFLIYFQGNSAPDKSGLPSDRFSAERTGGSVSTLTIQRTQQEDSAVYLCASSPRSVDTQYFGPGTRLTVL.

V gene TRBV15 combines with J gene TRBJ1-2; TRBD1 agrees at 8 bases. V lost 5 bases and J lost 5; bases outside the gene matches: 13. The V gene's germline CDR1 is LNHNV and CDR2 YYDKDF (reference sequence). The length of the CDR3 is 16 residues. CDR3 nucleotide sequence: TGTGCCACCAGCTTATCGCAGGGGGCGGAAGTATATGGCTACACCTTC. Translated: CATSLSQGAEVYGYTF.